The entry below gives a single T cell receptor beta chain sequence along with its context. Antigen specificity is unknown. Next came a second PCR, run for about 6 to 11 cycles, which used a sample-barcoded 5' primer along with a J-beta primer mix. Each CDR3 protein gets one entry after TCRdb re-called the 5' RACE reads with MiXCR. The sample has about 640,000 distinct CDR3 sequences, under 65% seen once; the top ten hold around 37%. This record belongs to a study of blood T cells in healthy people across ages. Study outcomes and limitations: TCR beta diversity per million T cells fell roughly linearly with age.

This clonotype was sampled from a man aged 55 to 69 in good health. The material sequenced was blood.

CDR3 sequence reads: CASSPDSSNTQYF. The CDR3 bases are TGCGCCAGCAGCCCGGACAGTTCAAATACGCAGTATTTT. This chain uses TRBV5-1 with TRBJ2-3; a weak D match, TRBD1 (6 bases). V gave up 4 bases and J gave up 7 bases, with 13 bases separating them. This CDR3 is 13 amino acids long. Germline CDR1 reads SGHRS; CDR2 reads YFSETQ.